This note documents a single TCR beta chain sequence. Its specificity is unknown. The data were taken from a study of T cell responses to AZD1222 COVID-19 vaccine. At the level of the study: Second doses at about 4 or about 12 weeks were pooled.

General study findings and limits: Spike-specific TCR breadth and depth went up after people got two AZD1222 doses. The reported proportion of spike-specific TCRs targeting unmutated variant regions was nearly half. Only a handful of AZD1222 recipients were seropositive at baseline.

Germline V lookup: CDR1 MNHEY, CDR2 SMNVEV (reference sequence). The CDR3 has 13 amino acids. V lost 1 base to trimming and J lost 5 bases, with 6 bases between them. Generated by immunoSEQ multiplex PCR, the TCRdb table keeps only in-frame clones and is missing some. The sample gives 150,000 or so clones, 90% to 95% of which show up once; around 2.3% is in the top ten. The sequence was obtained from an adult in good health. Material: peripheral blood, obtained on day 0 of AZD1222 vaccination. This sequence joins TRBV27 and TRBJ2-1, with D unclear. The CDR3 DNA follows: TGTGCCAGCAGTTTATACTACCACAATGAGCAGTTCTTC. Translated: CASSLYYHNEQFF.